This T cell receptor (beta chain) was observed in a study of monozygotic twins with inflammatory bowel disease. The blood volume drawn from each donor was around 2.6 ml. TCRdb re-called the 5' RACE reads and gives one entry per CDR3 protein, without DNA. This specimen shows 310,000 or so distinct CDR3 sequences; the ten leading clones hold approximately 2%. This CDR3 contains 15 residues. Sequenced material: blood. The receptor comes from a human donor with ulcerative colitis or Crohn's disease, or a healthy co-twin of an affected twin (not recorded which). The V and J genes are TRBV12-3 or TRBV12-4 and TRBJ1-1. CDR3 sequence reads: CASSLVDFGVTEAFF.